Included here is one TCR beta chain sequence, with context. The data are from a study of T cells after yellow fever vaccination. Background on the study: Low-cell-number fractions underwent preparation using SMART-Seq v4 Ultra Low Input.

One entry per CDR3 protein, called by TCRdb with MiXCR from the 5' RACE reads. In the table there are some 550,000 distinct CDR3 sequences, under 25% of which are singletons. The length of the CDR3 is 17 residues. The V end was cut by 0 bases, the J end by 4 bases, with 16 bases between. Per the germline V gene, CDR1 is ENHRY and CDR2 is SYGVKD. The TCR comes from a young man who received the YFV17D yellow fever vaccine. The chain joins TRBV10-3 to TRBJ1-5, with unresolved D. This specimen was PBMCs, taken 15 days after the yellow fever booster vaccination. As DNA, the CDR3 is TGTGCCATCAGTGAGTCGGGCCTGGCCGACGGGAATCAGCCCCAGCATTTT. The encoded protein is CAISESGLADGNQPQHF.